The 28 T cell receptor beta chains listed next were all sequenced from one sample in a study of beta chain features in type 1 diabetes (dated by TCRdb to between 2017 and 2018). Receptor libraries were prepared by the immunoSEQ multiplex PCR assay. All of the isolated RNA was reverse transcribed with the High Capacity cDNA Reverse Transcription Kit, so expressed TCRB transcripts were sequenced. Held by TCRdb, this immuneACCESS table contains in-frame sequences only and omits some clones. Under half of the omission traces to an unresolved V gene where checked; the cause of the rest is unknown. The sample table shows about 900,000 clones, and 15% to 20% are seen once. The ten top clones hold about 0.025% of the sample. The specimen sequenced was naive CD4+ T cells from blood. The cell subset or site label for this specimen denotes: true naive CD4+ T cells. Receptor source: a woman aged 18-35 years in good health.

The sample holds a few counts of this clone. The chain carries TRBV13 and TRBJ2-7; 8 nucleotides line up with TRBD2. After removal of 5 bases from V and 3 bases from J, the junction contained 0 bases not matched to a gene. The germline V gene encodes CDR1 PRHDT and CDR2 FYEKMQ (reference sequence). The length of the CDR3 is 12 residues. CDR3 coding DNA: TGTGCCAGCAGCCGGGGGGGCTACGAGCAGTACTTC. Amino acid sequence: CASSRGGYEQYF.

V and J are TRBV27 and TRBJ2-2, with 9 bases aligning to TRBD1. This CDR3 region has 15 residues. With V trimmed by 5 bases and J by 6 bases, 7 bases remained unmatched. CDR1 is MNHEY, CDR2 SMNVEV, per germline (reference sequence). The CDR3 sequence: CASSRWTGEAGELFF. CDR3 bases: TGTGCCAGCAGTAGGTGGACAGGGGAGGCCGGGGAGCTGTTTTTT.

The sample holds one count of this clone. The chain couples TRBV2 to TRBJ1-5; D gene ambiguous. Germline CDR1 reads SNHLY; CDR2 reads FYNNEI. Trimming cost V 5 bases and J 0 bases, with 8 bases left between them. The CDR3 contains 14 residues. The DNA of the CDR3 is TGTGCCAGCAGTTTCGCAGGTAGCAATCAGCCCCAGCATTTT. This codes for CASSFAGSNQPQHF.

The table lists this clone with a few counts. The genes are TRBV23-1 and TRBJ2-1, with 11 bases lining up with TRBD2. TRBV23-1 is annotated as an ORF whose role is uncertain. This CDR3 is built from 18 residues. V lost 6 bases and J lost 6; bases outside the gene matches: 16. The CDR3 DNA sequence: TGCGCCAGCAGCCCCAGAGAAAGCGGTCTAGCGGGAGGCAATGAGCAGTTCTTC. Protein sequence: CASSPRESGLAGGNEQFF.

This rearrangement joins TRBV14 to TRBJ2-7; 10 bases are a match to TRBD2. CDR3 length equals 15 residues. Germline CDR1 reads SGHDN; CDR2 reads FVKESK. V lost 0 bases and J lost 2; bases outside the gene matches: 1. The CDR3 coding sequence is TGTGCCAGCAGCCAAGAAGCGGGAGGGCCCTACGAGCAGTACTTC. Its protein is CASSQEAGGPYEQYF.

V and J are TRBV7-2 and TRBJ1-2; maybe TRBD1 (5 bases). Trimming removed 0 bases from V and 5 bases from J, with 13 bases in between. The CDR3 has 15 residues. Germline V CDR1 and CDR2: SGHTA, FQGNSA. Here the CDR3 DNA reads TGTGCCAGCAGCTTAGCCGGGACGGAGACATATGGCTACACCTTC. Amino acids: CASSLAGTETYGYTF.

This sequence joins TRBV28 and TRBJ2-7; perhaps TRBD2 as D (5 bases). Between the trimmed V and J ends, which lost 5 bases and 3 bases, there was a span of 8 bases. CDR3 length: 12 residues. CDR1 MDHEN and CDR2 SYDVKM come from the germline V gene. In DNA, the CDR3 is TGTGCCAGCAGTGACGCGGGCTACGAGCAGTACTTC. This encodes CASSDAGYEQYF.

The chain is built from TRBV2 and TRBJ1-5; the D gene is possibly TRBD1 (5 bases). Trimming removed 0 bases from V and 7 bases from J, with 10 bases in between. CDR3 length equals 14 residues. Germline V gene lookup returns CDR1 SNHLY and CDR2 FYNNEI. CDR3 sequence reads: CASSEAGRVQPQHF. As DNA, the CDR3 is TGTGCCAGCAGTGAAGCGGGCAGGGTACAGCCCCAGCATTTT.

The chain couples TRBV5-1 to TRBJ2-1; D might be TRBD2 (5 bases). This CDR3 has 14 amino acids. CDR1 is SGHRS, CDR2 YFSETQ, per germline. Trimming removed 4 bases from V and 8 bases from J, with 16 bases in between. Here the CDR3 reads CASSPGQAGDEQFF. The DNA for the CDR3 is TGCGCCAGCAGCCCCGGTCAGGCCGGGGATGAGCAGTTCTTC.

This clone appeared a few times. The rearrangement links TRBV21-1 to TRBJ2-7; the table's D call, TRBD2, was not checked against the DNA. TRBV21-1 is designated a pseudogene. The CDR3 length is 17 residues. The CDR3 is CASTDPLTSRSSYEQYF. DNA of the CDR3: TGTGCCAGCACCGACCCCTTAACTAGCCGGAGCTCCTACGAGCAGTACTTC.

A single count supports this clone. In DNA form, the CDR3 reads TGTGCCAGCTCACCACTGGGACAGAGACTTAATACGCAGTATTTT. This codes for CASSPLGQRLNTQYF. The J gene is TRBJ2-3, the V gene TRBV18, with 7 bases identical to TRBD1. The CDR3 extends over 15 amino acids. Germline V lookup: CDR1 KGHSH, CDR2 LQKENI. Unmatched junction bases numbered 8, after V lost 1 base and J lost 7 bases. The full variable domain, rest sourced from reference TRBV18 and TRBJ2-3, is NAGVMQNPRHLVRRRGQEARLRCSPMKGHSHVYWYRQLPEEGLKFMVYLQKENIIDESGMPKERFSAEFPKEGPSILRIQQVVRGDSAAYFCASSPLGQRLNTQYFGPGTRLTVL.

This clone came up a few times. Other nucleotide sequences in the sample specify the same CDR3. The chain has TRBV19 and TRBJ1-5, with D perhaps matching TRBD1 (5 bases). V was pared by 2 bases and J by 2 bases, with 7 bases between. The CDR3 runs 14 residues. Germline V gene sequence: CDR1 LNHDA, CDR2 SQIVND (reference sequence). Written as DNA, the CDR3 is TGTGCCAGTAGTATAAGGGGTGGCAATCAGCCCCAGCATTTT. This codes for CASSIRGGNQPQHF.

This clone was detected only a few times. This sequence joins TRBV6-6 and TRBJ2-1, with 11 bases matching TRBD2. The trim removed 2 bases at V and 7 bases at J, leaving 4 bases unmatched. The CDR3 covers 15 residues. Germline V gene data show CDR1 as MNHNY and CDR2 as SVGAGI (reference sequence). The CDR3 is CASSYPGLAGNEQFF. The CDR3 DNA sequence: TGTGCCAGCAGTTACCCCGGACTAGCGGGTAATGAGCAGTTCTTC.

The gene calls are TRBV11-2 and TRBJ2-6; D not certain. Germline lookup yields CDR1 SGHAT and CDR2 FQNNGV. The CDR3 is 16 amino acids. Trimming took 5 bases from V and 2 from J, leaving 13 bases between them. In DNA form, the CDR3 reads TGTGCCAGCAGCCTCTTAGTGAGGACTGGGGCCAACGTCCTGACTTTC. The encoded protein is CASSLLVRTGANVLTF.

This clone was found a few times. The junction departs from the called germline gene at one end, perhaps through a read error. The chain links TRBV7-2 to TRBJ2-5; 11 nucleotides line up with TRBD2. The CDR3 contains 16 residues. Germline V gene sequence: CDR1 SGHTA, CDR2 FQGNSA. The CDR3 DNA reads TGTGCCAGCAACTTAGGCGGGACTAGCGGACAAGAGACCCAGTACTTC. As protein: CASNLGGTSGQETQYF.

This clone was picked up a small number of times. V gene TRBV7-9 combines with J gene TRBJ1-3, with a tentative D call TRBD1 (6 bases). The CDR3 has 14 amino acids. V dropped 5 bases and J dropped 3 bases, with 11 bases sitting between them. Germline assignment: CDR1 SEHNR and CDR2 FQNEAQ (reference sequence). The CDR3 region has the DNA TGTGCCAGCAGCCTCGGGACATTTGGAAACACCATATATTTT. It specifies CASSLGTFGNTIYF.

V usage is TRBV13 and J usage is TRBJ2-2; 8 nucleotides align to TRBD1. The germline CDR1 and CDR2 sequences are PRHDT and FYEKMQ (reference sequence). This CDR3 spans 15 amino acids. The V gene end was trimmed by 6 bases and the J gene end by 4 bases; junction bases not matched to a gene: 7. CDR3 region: CASRLGQGPTGELFF. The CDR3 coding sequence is TGTGCCAGCAGACTAGGACAGGGACCCACCGGGGAGCTGTTTTTT.

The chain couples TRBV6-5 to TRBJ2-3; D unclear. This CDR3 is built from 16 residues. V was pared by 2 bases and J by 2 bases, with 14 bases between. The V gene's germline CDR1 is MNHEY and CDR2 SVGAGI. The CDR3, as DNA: TGTGCCAGCAGTTACCTGGCGGCAGGCAACACAGATACGCAGTATTTT. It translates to CASSYLAAGNTDTQYF.

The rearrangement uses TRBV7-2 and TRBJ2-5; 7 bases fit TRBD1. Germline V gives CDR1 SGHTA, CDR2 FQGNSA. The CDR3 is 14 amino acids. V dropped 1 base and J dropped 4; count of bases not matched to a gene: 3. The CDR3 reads CASSLVEGAETQYF. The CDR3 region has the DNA TGTGCCAGCAGCTTAGTAGAGGGGGCAGAGACCCAGTACTTC.

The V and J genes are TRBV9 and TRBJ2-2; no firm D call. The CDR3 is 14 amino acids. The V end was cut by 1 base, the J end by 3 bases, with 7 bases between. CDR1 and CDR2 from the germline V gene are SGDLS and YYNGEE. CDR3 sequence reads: CASSVFPDTGELFF. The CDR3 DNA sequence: TGTGCCAGCAGCGTATTCCCGGACACCGGGGAGCTGTTTTTT.

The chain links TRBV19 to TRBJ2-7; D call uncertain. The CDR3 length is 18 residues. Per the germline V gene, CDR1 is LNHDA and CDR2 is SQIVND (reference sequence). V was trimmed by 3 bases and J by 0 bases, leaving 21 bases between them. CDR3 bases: TGTGCCAGTAGTATGAACGCCAAACCCCCTTTCACCTCCTACGAGCAGTACTTC. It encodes CASSMNAKPPFTSYEQYF.

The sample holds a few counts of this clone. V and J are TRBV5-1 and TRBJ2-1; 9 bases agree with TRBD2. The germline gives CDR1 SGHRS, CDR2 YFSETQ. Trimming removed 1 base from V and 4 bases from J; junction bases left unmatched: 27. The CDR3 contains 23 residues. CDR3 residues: CASSLRPGPILAGVTTTYNEQFF. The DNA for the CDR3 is TGCGCCAGCAGCTTGCGGCCCGGACCAATATTAGCGGGAGTAACGACCACGTACAATGAGCAGTTCTTC.

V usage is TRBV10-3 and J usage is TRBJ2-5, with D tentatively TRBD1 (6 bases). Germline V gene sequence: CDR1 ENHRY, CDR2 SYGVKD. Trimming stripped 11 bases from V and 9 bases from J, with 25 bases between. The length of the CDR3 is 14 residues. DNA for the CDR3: TGTGCCCTTCTGGGGGCTAGGGAGACGGTGTCCCAGTACTTC. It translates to CALLGARETVSQYF.

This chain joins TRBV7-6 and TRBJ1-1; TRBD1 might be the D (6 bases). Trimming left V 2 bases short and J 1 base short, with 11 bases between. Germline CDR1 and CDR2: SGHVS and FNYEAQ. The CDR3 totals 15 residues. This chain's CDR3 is CASSLSRGRNTEAFF. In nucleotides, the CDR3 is TGTGCCAGCAGCTTAAGCAGGGGCAGGAACACTGAAGCTTTCTTT. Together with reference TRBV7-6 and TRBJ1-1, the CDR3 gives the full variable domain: GAGVSQSPRYKVTKRGQDVALRCDPISGHVSLYWYRQALGQGPEFLTYFNYEAQQDKSGLPNDRFSAERPEGSISTLTIQRTEQRDSAMYRCASSLSRGRNTEAFFGQGTRLTVV.

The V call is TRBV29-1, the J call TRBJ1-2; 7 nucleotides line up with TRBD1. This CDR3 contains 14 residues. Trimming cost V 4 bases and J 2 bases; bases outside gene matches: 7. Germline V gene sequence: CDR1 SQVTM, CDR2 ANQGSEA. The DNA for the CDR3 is TGCAGCGTTGCGAATCCGGGACAGAACTATGGCTACACCTTC. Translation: CSVANPGQNYGYTF.

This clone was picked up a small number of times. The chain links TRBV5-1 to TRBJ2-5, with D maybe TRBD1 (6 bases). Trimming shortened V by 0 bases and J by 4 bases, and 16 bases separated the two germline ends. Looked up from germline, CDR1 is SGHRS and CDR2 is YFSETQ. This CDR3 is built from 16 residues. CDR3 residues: CASSLVVRGTGETQYF. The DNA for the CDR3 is TGCGCCAGCAGCTTGGTCGTCAGGGGAACAGGAGAGACCCAGTACTTC.

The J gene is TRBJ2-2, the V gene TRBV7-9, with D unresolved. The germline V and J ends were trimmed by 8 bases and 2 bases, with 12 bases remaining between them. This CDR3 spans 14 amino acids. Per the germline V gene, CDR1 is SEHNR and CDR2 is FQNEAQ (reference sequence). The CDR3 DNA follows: TGTGCCAGCGACCGGGCAGGAAACACCGGGGAGCTGTTTTTT. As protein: CASDRAGNTGELFF.

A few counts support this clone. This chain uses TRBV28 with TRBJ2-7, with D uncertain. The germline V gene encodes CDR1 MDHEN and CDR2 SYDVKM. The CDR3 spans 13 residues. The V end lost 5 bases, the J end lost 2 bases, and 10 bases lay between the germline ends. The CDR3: CASSPAPPYEQYF. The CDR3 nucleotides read TGTGCCAGCAGTCCCGCTCCACCCTACGAGCAGTACTTC.